One sample yielded the 29 T cell receptor beta chains listed below, sequenced in a study of blood T cells in healthy people across ages (dated by TCRdb to 2013 to 2016). The method behind the library was 5' RACE. The sequencer listed for this sample is Illumina HiSeq 2500. The second PCR ran for roughly 6 to 11 cycles and used a J-beta primer mix along with a sample-barcoded 5' primer. TCRdb reran the public reads through fastp at Q25 and MiXCR, keeping productive beta chains. Entries are consolidated by CDR3 protein sequence, retaining the most common genes and DNA. The sample data list around 320,000 distinct CDR3 sequences, and 27% of these were observed just once. Approximately 29% of the sample is held by the ten biggest clonotypes. The specimen sequenced was blood. These receptors were taken from a woman in her 70s in good health.

In its sample, this clonotype was seen a few times. This CDR3 fails to terminate in the conserved phenylalanine or tryptophan, so it likely reflects a read error. The chain uses TRBV20-1 and TRBJ2-1, with D possibly matching TRBD2 (6 bases). CDR3 length: 11 amino acids. The ends were cut back, 5 bases at V and 9 bases at J, with 11 bases in the middle. Germline CDR1 and CDR2: DFQATT and SNEGSKA (reference sequence). CDR3 sequence: CSARLDPEQFL. CDR3 bases: TGCAGTGCTCGACTAGATCCTGAGCAGTTCCTC.

The V and J genes are TRBV4-1 and TRBJ2-7; tentatively, D is TRBD2 (5 bases). From germline, CDR1 is MGHRA and CDR2 YSYEKL. This CDR3 has 17 residues. The V end was cut by 0 bases, the J end by 0 bases, with 15 bases between. CDR3 DNA sequence: TGCGCCAGCAGCCAAGATACCAAGGGAGTGGGCTCCTACGAGCAGTACTTC. Protein product: CASSQDTKGVGSYEQYF.

This chain uses TRBV15 with TRBJ1-2; 8 bases are shared with TRBD1. Losses at the gene ends were 0 bases for V and 6 bases for J; bases not matched to a gene: 12. The CDR3 has 17 residues. CDR1 and CDR2 (germline): LNHNV, YYDKDF (reference sequence). CDR3 in DNA: TGTGCCACCAGCAGAGATGAGCTAGCGGGACAGGAGAATGGCTACACCTTC. It is translated as CATSRDELAGQENGYTF.

This chain links TRBV29-1 with TRBJ2-5; TRBD1 aligns across 7 bases. The CDR3 spans 15 residues. The V gene's germline CDR1 is SQVTM and CDR2 ANQGSEA. The V segment lost 3 bases and the J segment 2 bases; nucleotides outside the gene matches: 9. The DNA of the CDR3 is TGCAGCGTTGAGAGAAGGGGGCAATTTCAAGAGACCCAGTACTTC. It is translated as CSVERRGQFQETQYF.

This rearrangement joins TRBV9 to TRBJ2-1, with 10 bases fitting TRBD2. Trimming at V came to 0 bases and at J to 1 base, leaving 7 bases not matched to a gene. The germline V gene encodes CDR1 SGDLS and CDR2 YYNGEE. This CDR3 is 18 amino acids long. This CDR3 reads CASSVEASGSMSYNEQFF. For the CDR3, the DNA is TGTGCCAGCAGCGTAGAGGCTAGCGGGAGCATGTCCTACAATGAGCAGTTCTTC.

As regards this clonotype: The junction departs from the called germline gene at one end, perhaps through a read error. The genes are TRBV28 and TRBJ2-3; 9 bases align to TRBD2. Germline V gene data show CDR1 as MDHEN and CDR2 as SYDVKM. This CDR3 has 12 residues. CDR3 DNA sequence: TGTGCCAGCAGTGGGAGGACTAGCGTGTGGAATTTT. It encodes CASSGRTSVWNF.

The V call is TRBV5-1, the J call TRBJ2-7, with TRBD2 matching 8 bases. CDR3 length equals 17 residues. In germline, CDR1 is SGHRS, CDR2 YFSETQ. Germline trimming cut 4 bases from V and 6 bases from J; bases unmatched to any gene: 18. CDR3 region: CASSPSGLPGLVTEQYF. CDR3 in DNA: TGCGCCAGCAGCCCCAGCGGGTTACCGGGACTAGTCACCGAGCAGTACTTC.

This sequence joins TRBV29-1 and TRBJ1-1; D unclear. V lost 8 bases and J lost 5, with 12 bases in between. The CDR3 loop spans 11 amino acids. Germline assignment: CDR1 SQVTM and CDR2 ANQGSEA. The CDR3 nucleotides are TGCAGCATTGGAGGCCTTACTGAAGCTTTCTTT. Its translation: CSIGGLTEAFF.

This chain uses TRBV7-2 with TRBJ2-5; D is uncertain. The J call is in doubt because the DNA end fits TRBJ2-1 better. The CDR3 has 11 residues. In germline, CDR1 is SGHTA, CDR2 FQGNSA. The CDR3 sequence is CASSLHTEQFF. The CDR3 bases are TGTGCCAGCAGCTTGCACACTGAGCAGTTCTTC.

This clonotype was picked up a small number of times. This chain links TRBV10-3 with TRBJ1-4; unclear D gene. Trimming removed 6 bases from V and 5 bases from J, with 13 bases in between. The CDR3 totals 14 residues. Germline V gives CDR1 ENHRY, CDR2 SYGVKD. CDR3 residues: CAISGDGANEKLFF. The CDR3 nucleotides read TGTGCCATCAGCGGAGATGGAGCAAATGAAAAACTGTTTTTT.

The chain combines TRBV11-2 with TRBJ2-7, with 10 positions matching TRBD2. Looked up from germline, CDR1 is SGHAT and CDR2 is FQNNGV. The CDR3 is 15 residues long. After removal of 4 bases from V and 6 bases from J, the junction contained 9 bases not matched to a gene. The CDR3 reads CASSSSGSVGGEQYF. CDR3 nucleotides: TGTGCCAGCAGCTCTAGCGGGAGCGTAGGAGGCGAGCAGTACTTC.

This clonotype has more than one count but fewer than ten. The chain has TRBV6-2 or TRBV6-3 and TRBJ1-1; D not resolved. CDR3 size: 12 residues. V dropped 5 bases and J dropped 1 base, with 5 bases sitting between them. CDR1 and CDR2 (germline): MNHEY, SVGEGT. CDR3 region: CASSMKNTEAFF. CDR3 sequence (DNA): TGTGCCAGCAGTATGAAGAACACTGAAGCTTTCTTT.

The V gene is TRBV15, the J gene TRBJ2-1; TRBD2 agrees at 10 bases. V shed 1 base, J shed 7 bases, and the junction held 10 bases outside the gene matches. Germline CDR1 and CDR2: LNHNV and YYDKDF (reference sequence). This CDR3 contains 17 residues. This CDR3 is CATSRGEREGNWNEQFF. The CDR3, as DNA: TGTGCCACCAGCAGAGGCGAGCGGGAGGGGAATTGGAATGAGCAGTTCTTC.

The chain employs TRBV7-2 and TRBJ2-3; a possible D gene is TRBD2 (6 bases). This CDR3 has 17 amino acids. Germline CDR1 and CDR2: SGHTA and FQGNSA. Trimming pared 5 bases from V and 0 bases from J, leaving 18 bases between. The CDR3 sequence is CASSLRIAEISTDTQYF. The CDR3 nucleotides are TGTGCCAGCAGCCTACGAATAGCGGAGATTAGCACAGATACGCAGTATTTT. The complete variable domain, with remaining parts taken from reference TRBV7-2 and TRBJ2-3, reads GAGVSQSPSNKVTEKGKDVELRCDPISGHTALYWYRQSLGQGLEFLIYFQGNSAPDKSGLPSDRFSAERTGGSVSTLTIQRTQQEDSAVYLCASSLRIAEISTDTQYFGPGTRLTVL.

V and J are TRBV20-1 and TRBJ1-1; no reliable D call. V lost 4 bases and J 1 base, leaving 19 bases between the germline ends. The CDR3 has 16 residues. Germline CDR1 and CDR2: DFQATT and SNEGSKA (reference sequence). The CDR3 DNA follows: TGCAGTGCTACGCTGCTGGGTAAGCTCCCGAACACTGAAGCTTTCTTT. Amino acids: CSATLLGKLPNTEAFF.

This chain connects TRBV9 to TRBJ1-6, with D maybe TRBD1 (6 bases). CDR1 is SGDLS, CDR2 YYNGEE, per germline. CDR3 length equals 14 residues. V lost 1 base, J lost 10 bases, and 12 bases lay in between. The CDR3 sequence: CASSVSQGKSPLHF. CDR3 coding DNA: TGTGCCAGCAGCGTAAGCCAGGGGAAGTCACCCCTCCACTTT.

Notes on this clonotype: At one boundary the junction diverges from the germline segment, which might be a read error. This chain connects TRBV18 to TRBJ2-3, with D perhaps given as TRBD1 or TRBD2 (5 bases each). The CDR3 runs to 15 residues. Per the germline V gene, CDR1 is KGHSH and CDR2 is LQKENI. Here the CDR3 reads CASSPLGASTDTQYF. Written as DNA, the CDR3 is TGCGCCAGCTCACCACTAGGGGCCAGCACAGATACGCAGTATTTT.

To note about this clonotype: One junction end does not reproduce the germline sequence, and a read error may be involved. The CDR3 bases are TGTGCCAGCAGCCGGGGACTAGCGGGGTACAGTGAGCAGTTCTTC. It specifies CASSRGLAGYSEQFF. V usage is TRBV3-1 and J usage is TRBJ2-1; 13 nucleotides match TRBD2. CDR3 length equals 15 residues. CDR1 and CDR2 (germline): LGHDT, YNNKEL (reference sequence).

As for this clonotype: This may arise from a read error, as a much more abundant clone is one base away. The J gene is TRBJ2-5, the V gene TRBV7-2; no clear D gene. The DNA end lines up better with TRBJ2-1; the J call may be wrong. Per germline, CDR1 SGHTA and CDR2 FQGNSA. This CDR3 has 15 residues. The CDR3 here is CASSLQPMLTNEQFF. The CDR3 region has the DNA TGTGCCAGCAGCCTACAACCGATGCTCACGAATGAGCAGTTCTTC.

This clonotype was found a few times. This chain connects TRBV28 to TRBJ2-3; 7 bases align to TRBD1. The CDR3 has 14 residues. Germline CDR1 reads MDHEN; CDR2 reads SYDVKM. V trimming: 5 bases; J trimming: 4 bases; junction bases outside the gene matches: 6. For the CDR3, the DNA is TGTGCCAGCAGTGTCCCTCAGGGGGCAGATACGCAGTATTTT. Translation gives CASSVPQGADTQYF.

CDR3 DNA sequence: TGTGCCAGCAGCCGCATAAAAGGTCTTACCAATGAGCAGTTCTTC. Amino acid sequence: CASSRIKGLTNEQFF. The genes are TRBV7-8 and TRBJ2-5; no firm D call. TRBJ2-1 explains the end of the DNA better; the J call may be wrong. The CDR3 is 15 amino acids. Germline CDR1 SGHVS, CDR2 FQNEAQ.

Points on this clonotype: At one end the junction does not follow the germline gene, possibly because of a read error. In DNA form, the CDR3 reads TGTGCCGGCAGCAGAACGGCGGGAGTTACCAATGAGCAGTTCTTC. Translating gives CAGSRTAGVTNEQFF. The rearrangement uses TRBV2 and TRBJ2-5; 7 bases match TRBD2. The DNA matches TRBJ2-1 better at its end, which makes the J call doubtful. The CDR3 loop spans 15 amino acids. CDR1 and CDR2 (germline): SNHLY, FYNNEI.

The chain employs TRBV20-1 and TRBJ1-4, with D maybe TRBD1 (5 bases). CDR3 length: 14 residues. Trimming took 2 bases from V and 7 from J, leaving 14 bases between them. Germline CDR1 is DFQATT and CDR2 is SNEGSKA (reference sequence). In DNA, the CDR3 is TGCAGTGCTAGACGAGGGGAGCGGAGTGAAAAACTGTTTTTT. Translation gives CSARRGERSEKLFF.

This clonotype has only a few counts. The chain employs TRBV12-3 or TRBV12-4 and TRBJ2-5; the D is unclear. Trimming cost V 6 bases and J 5 bases, with 7 bases left between them. The CDR3 spans 11 residues. The CDR3 nucleotides are TGTGCCAGCAGGTTGGGGGAGACCCAGTACTTC. Its translation is CASRLGETQYF.

This clonotype occurred a few times. This rearrangement joins TRBV14 to TRBJ2-1; 9 bases map to TRBD2. Germline V gene data show CDR1 as SGHDN and CDR2 as FVKESK. The ends lost 2 bases at V and 9 bases at J; junction bases unmatched: 11. The CDR3 extends over 16 amino acids. The CDR3 region is CASSQTRDSGSGEQFF. The DNA of the CDR3 is TGTGCCAGCAGCCAAACTCGGGATAGCGGGAGTGGTGAGCAGTTCTTC. Together with reference TRBV14 and TRBJ2-1, the CDR3 gives the full variable domain: EAGVTQFPSHSVIEKGQTVTLRCDPISGHDNLYWYRRVMGKEIKFLLHFVKESKQDESGMPNNRFLAERTGGTYSTLKVQPAELEDSGVYFCASSQTRDSGSGEQFFGPGTRLTVL.

V is TRBV28 and J is TRBJ2-5, with TRBD2 identical over 7 bases. The J call could be wrong; TRBJ2-7 is a better fit for the DNA end. The CDR3 extends over 15 amino acids. The germline V gene has CDR1 MDHEN and CDR2 SYDVKM. CDR3 sequence (DNA): TGTGCCAGCAGTGAGGAGGGGAGGGAATCCTACGAGCAGTACTTC. It translates to CASSEEGRESYEQYF.

This clonotype was detected ten times or more. The chain uses TRBV12-3 or TRBV12-4 and TRBJ1-2; 10 bases fit TRBD1. The CDR3 contains 15 residues. V lost 1 base, J lost 8 bases, and 7 bases stayed unmatched. The chain's CDR3 is CASSLGTGGTRGYTF. For the CDR3, the DNA is TGTGCCAGCAGTTTAGGGACAGGGGGAACGCGAGGCTACACCTTC.

This rearrangement joins TRBV20-1 to TRBJ2-7, with 12 bases that match TRBD1. This CDR3 has 13 residues. Unmatched junction bases numbered 7, after V lost 8 bases and J lost 5 bases. Germline V CDR1 and CDR2: DFQATT, SNEGSKA (reference sequence). The chain's CDR3 is CSFTGTGGNEQYF. The DNA of the CDR3 is TGCAGTTTTACCGGGACAGGGGGCAACGAGCAGTACTTC.

This clonotype was detected only a few times. V and J are TRBV2 and TRBJ1-1; D not certain. Germline lookup yields CDR1 SNHLY and CDR2 FYNNEI. Deletions cut 6 bases from V and 2 bases from J, with 7 bases between. The CDR3 is made up of 12 amino acids. The CDR3 DNA reads as TGTGCCAGCAGCGATAGAAACACTGAAGCTTTCTTT. Its translation is CASSDRNTEAFF.